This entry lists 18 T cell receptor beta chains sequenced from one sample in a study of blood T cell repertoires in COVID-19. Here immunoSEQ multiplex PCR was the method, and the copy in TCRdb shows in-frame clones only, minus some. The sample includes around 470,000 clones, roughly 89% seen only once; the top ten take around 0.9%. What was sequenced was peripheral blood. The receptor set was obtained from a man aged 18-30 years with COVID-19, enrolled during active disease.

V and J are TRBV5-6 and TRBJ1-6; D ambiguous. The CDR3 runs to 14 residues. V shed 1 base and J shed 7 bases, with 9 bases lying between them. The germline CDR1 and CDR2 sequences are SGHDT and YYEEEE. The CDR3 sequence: CASSLLGPNSPLHF. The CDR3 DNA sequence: TGTGCCAGCAGCTTGCTGGGCCCAAATTCACCCCTCCACTTT. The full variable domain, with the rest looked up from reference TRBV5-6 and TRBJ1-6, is DAGVTQSPTHLIKTRGQQVTLRCSPKSGHDTVSWYQQALGQGPQFIFQYYEEEERQRGNFPDRFSGHQFPNYSSELNVNALLLGDSALYLCASSLLGPNSPLHFGNGTRLTVT.

DNA for the CDR3: TGTGCCACCAGTGATTCGACAGGGAGTCAAGAGACCCAGTACTTC. Its protein product is CATSDSTGSQETQYF. This chain connects TRBV24-1 to TRBJ2-5; 7 nucleotides agree with TRBD1. The CDR3 sequence is 15 residues long. Losses at the gene ends were 2 bases for V and 2 bases for J; bases not matched to a gene: 4. Per germline, CDR1 KGHDR and CDR2 SFDVKD.

The chain's CDR3 is CASSQDRNTEAFF. The CDR3 DNA follows: TGTGCCAGCAGCCAGGACAGGAACACTGAAGCTTTCTTT. The rearrangement joins TRBV3-1 (or the pseudogene TRBV3-2) to TRBJ1-1; possibly TRBD1 for D (6 bases). The CDR3 totals 13 residues. Germline assignment: CDR1 LGHDT and CDR2 YNNKEL (reference sequence). V lost 3 bases and J 1 base, leaving 6 bases between the germline ends.

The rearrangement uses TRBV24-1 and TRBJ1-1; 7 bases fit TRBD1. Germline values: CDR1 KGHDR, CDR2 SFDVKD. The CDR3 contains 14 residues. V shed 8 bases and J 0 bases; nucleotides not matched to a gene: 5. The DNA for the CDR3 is TGTGCCACCACTACAGGACAGGTGAACACTGAAGCTTTCTTT. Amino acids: CATTTGQVNTEAFF.

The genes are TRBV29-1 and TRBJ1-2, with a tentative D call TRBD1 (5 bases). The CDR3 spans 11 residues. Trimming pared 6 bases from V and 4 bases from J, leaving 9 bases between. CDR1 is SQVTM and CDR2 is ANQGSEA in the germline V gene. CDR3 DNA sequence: TGCAGCGTGGAGGGGTTCTATGGCTACACCTTC. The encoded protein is CSVEGFYGYTF.

The CDR3 loop is CASSEQGTSGYNEQFF. The CDR3 DNA follows: TGTGCCAGCAGTGAACAGGGGACTAGCGGATACAATGAGCAGTTCTTC. This chain links TRBV2 with TRBJ2-1; 11 bases align to TRBD2. This CDR3 has 16 residues. CDR1 and CDR2 from the germline V gene are SNHLY and FYNNEI. V shed 2 bases and J 4 bases; nucleotides not matched to a gene: 4.

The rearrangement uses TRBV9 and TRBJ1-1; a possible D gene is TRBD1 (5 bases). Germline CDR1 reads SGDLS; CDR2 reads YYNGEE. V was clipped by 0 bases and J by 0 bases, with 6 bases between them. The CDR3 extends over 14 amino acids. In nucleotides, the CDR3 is TGTGCCAGCAGCGTAGAAGGGGTGAACACTGAAGCTTTCTTT. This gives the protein CASSVEGVNTEAFF. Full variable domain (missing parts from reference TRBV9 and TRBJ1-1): DSGVTQTPKHLITATGQRVTLRCSPRSGDLSVYWYQQSLDQGLQFLIQYYNGEERAKGNILERFSAQQFPDLHSELNLSSLELGDSALYFCASSVEGVNTEAFFGQGTRLTVV.

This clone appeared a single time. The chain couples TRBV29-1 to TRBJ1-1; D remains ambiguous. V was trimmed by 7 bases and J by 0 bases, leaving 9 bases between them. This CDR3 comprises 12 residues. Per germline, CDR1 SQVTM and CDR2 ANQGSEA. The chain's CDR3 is CSAGALNTEAFF. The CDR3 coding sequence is TGCAGCGCCGGAGCCCTGAACACTGAAGCTTTCTTT. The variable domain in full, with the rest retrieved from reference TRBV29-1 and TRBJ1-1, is SAVISQKPSRDICQRGTSLTIQCQVDSQVTMMFWYRQQPGQSLTLIATANQGSEATYESGFVIDKFPISRPNLTFSTLTVSNMSPEDSSIYLCSAGALNTEAFFGQGTRLTVV.

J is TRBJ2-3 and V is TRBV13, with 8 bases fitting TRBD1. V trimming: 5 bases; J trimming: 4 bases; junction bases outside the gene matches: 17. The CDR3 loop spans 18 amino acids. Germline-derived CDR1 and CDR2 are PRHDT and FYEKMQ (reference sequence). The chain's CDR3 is CASSGTRPSGGVADTQYF. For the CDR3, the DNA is TGTGCCAGCAGCGGAACCCGCCCGTCAGGGGGCGTCGCAGATACGCAGTATTTT.

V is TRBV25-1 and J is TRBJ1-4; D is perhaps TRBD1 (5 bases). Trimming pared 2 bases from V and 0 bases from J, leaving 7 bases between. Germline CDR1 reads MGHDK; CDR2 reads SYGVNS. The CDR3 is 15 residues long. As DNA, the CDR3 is TGTGCCAGCAGTGAAGGGGGGGCAACTAATGAAAAACTGTTTTTT. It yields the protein CASSEGGATNEKLFF.

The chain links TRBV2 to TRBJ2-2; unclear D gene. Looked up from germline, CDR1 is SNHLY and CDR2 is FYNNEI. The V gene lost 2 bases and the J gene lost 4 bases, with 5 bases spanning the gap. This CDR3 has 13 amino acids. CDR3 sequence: CASSEYSTGELFF. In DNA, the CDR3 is TGTGCCAGCAGTGAATACAGCACCGGGGAGCTGTTTTTT.

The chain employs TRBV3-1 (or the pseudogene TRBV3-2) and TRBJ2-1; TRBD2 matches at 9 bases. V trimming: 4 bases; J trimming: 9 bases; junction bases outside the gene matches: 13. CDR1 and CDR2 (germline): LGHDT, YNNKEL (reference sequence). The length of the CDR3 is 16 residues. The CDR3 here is CASSPGDGGRAPEQFF. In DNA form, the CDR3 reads TGTGCCAGCAGCCCAGGGGACGGCGGGAGGGCCCCTGAGCAGTTCTTC.

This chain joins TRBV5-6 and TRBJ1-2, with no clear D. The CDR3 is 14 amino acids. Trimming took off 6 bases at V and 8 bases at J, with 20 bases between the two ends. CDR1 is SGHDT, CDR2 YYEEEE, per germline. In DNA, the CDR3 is TGTGCCAGCACTTCTACGTGGACTGTTTACGGCTACACCTTC. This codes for CASTSTWTVYGYTF. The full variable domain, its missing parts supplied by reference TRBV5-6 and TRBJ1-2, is DAGVTQSPTHLIKTRGQQVTLRCSPKSGHDTVSWYQQALGQGPQFIFQYYEEEERQRGNFPDRFSGHQFPNYSSELNVNALLLGDSALYLCASTSTWTVYGYTFGSGTRLTVV.

The CDR3 DNA follows: TGTGCCAGCGTTAAGGGGTCCACTGAAGCTTTCTTT. Its translation is CASVKGSTEAFF. This sequence joins TRBV6-6 and TRBJ1-1; D might be TRBD1 (5 bases). The germline gives CDR1 MNHNY, CDR2 SVGAGI (reference sequence). CDR3 length: 12 amino acids. V lost 8 bases and J 4 bases, leaving 11 bases between the germline ends.

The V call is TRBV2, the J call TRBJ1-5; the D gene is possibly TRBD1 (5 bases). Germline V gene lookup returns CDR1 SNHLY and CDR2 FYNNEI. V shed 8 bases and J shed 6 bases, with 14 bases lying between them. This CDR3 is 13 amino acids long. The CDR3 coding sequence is TGTGCCAGCTGGCAGGGAGGGAGTCAGCCCCAGCATTTT. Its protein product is CASWQGGSQPQHF.

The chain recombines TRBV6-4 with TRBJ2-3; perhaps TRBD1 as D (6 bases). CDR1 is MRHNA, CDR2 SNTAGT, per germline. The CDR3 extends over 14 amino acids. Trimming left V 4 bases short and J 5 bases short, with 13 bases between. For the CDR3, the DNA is TGTGCCAGCAGTGCAACAGGGCAAGGAGATACGCAGTATTTT. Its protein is CASSATGQGDTQYF.

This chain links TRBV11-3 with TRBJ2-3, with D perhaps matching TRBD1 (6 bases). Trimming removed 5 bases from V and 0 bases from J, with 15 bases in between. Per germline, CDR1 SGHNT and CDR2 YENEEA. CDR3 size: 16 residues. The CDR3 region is CASSLGQSASTDTQYF. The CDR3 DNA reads TGTGCCAGCAGCCTCGGACAGAGTGCTAGCACAGATACGCAGTATTTT.

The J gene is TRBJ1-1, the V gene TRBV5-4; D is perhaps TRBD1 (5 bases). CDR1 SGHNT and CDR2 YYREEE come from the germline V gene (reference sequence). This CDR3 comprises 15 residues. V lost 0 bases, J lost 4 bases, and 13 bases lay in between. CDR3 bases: TGTGCCAGCAGCTTGGATGCAGGGCGGTTCACTGAAGCTTTCTTT. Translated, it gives CASSLDAGRFTEAFF.